The clone carrying this TCR beta chain occurred many times. The antigen remains unidentified. The V gene's germline CDR1 is DFQATT and CDR2 SNEGSKA (reference sequence). V lost 1 base to trimming and J lost 0 bases, with 9 bases between them. The CDR3 contains 14 residues. TCRdb recomputed calls from the PCR reads with MiXCR, one row per CDR3 protein. The sample lists about 32,000 distinct CDR3 sequences, about a fifth seen once, with roughly 0.99% in the top ten. This sample stems from a study of molecular identifiers for immune sequencing clone quantification. General study findings and limits: Molecules of identical TCR sharing a barcode could underestimate highly expanded clone sizes.

The chain has TRBV20-1 and TRBJ1-1, with D uncertain. Sequenced: naive CD8+ T cells from blood, with Jurkat cell RNA spiked in. Subset indicated: FACS-sorted CD8+CD4-CCR7+CD45RA+ naive T cells. The receptor was derived from a human donor in good health. Some libraries in this study had Jurkat cell RNA spiked in. The CDR3 DNA follows: TGCAGTGCTAGAGGGACGGAAATGAACACTGAAGCTTTCTTT. The encoded protein is CSARGTEMNTEAFF.